A selection of T cell receptor beta chains follows, all from one sample in a study of CD8 T cells in Susac syndrome. Using its own MiXCR run on the immunoSEQ multiplex PCR reads, TCRdb lists one record per CDR3 protein. The table shows 200,000 to 250,000 distinct CDR3 sequences, with about 96% occurring only once. Sequences were obtained from CD4+ T cells from PBMCs. All receptors come from a human donor with multiple sclerosis. Both conserved end residues are part of each CDR3. D genes are given only for firm matches. Expanded clones get a size class; other rows say once, few or many, or leave the size out.

D gene	V gene	J gene	clone size	CDR3 DNA	CDR3 protein
TRBD1	TRBV29-1	TRBJ2-3	NA	TGCAGCGGGACCGGCGGGACAGGGTTTCCAGATACGCAGTATTTT	CSGTGGTGFPDTQYF
TRBD1	TRBV12-3/TRBV12-4	TRBJ1-5	once	TGTGCCAGCAGCCCAGACAGGGTAGGGAACGCTGATCAGCCCCAGCATTTT	CASSPDRVGNADQPQHF
TRBD1	TRBV29-1	TRBJ1-1	NA	TGCAGCGTTAACAGGGGGCAAGGTGAAGCTTTCTTT	CSVNRGQGEAFF
TRBD1	TRBV5-6	TRBJ2-7	NA	TGTGCCAGCAGCGATGGACAGGGCTCTCAGCAGTACTTC	CASSDGQGSQQYF
NA	TRBV7-9	TRBJ1-1	NA	TGTGCCAGCAGCTTACGTCAGGGACAAGAGACTGAAGCTTTCTTT	CASSLRQGQETEAFF
NA	TRBV5-1	TRBJ2-6	NA	TGCGCCAGCAGCTTGACAGGCTCTGGGGCCAACGTCCTGACTTTC	CASSLTGSGANVLTF
NA	TRBV9	TRBJ2-6	NA	TGTGCCAGCAGCCCAAGGGACCGACTACTGGCTGGGGCCAACGTCCTGACTTTC	CASSPRDRLLAGANVLTF
TRBD2	TRBV14	TRBJ2-1	once	TGTGCCAGCAGTTTCCGGACTAGCTGGTTTGACAATGAGCAGTTCTTC	CASSFRTSWFDNEQFF
NA	TRBV3-1	TRBJ1-5	NA	TGTGCCAGCAGCCCTCGGGGTTTATATCAGCCCCAGCATTTT	CASSPRGLYQPQHF
NA	TRBV15	TRBJ1-1	NA	TGTGCCACCAGCAGAGATAAGAGCCCGGAAGACACTGAAGCTTTCTTT	CATSRDKSPEDTEAFF
TRBD1	TRBV7-3	TRBJ2-3	NA	TGTGCCAGCAGCTTAGGGACAGGGGTTTTTGGCACAGATACGCAGTATTTT	CASSLGTGVFGTDTQYF
NA	TRBV27	TRBJ2-1	NA	TGTGCCAGCAGTCGGTGGACTATTCGGGCGAATCTCCATGAGCAGTTCTTC	CASSRWTIRANLHEQFF
TRBD2	TRBV12-3/TRBV12-4	TRBJ2-1	NA	TGTGCCAGCAGTCCGCCCCCGGGACTAGCGCTCCAATACAATGAGCAGTTCTTC	CASSPPPGLALQYNEQFF
TRBD2	TRBV3-1	TRBJ2-3	NA	TGTGCCAGCAGCCGGGGACTAGCGGGAATCACAGATACGCAGTATTTT	CASSRGLAGITDTQYF
TRBD2	TRBV20-1	TRBJ2-1	NA	TGCAGTGCTTCGGGACTAGCGGGTTCGGATGAGCAGTTCTTC	CSASGLAGSDEQFF
NA	TRBV15	TRBJ2-5	NA	TGTGCCACCAGCAGCCAAGAGACCCAGTACTTC	CATSSQETQYF
NA	TRBV12-3/TRBV12-4	TRBJ1-2	NA	TGTGCCAGCAGTCCCCACTCGTCGGGGGCACGTGGCTACACCTTC	CASSPHSSGARGYTF
NA	TRBV5-1	TRBJ2-5	NA	TGCGCCAGCAGCTTACTCGGGGCCGCACAAGAGACCCAGTACTTC	CASSLLGAAQETQYF
TRBD2	TRBV13	TRBJ2-3	NA	TGTGCCAGCAGCTCACAGCGGGAGGGAGATACGCAGTATTTT	CASSSQREGDTQYF
NA	TRBV15	TRBJ2-3	NA	TGTGCCACCAGCGGTTTTTCGGCAGATACGCAGTATTTT	CATSGFSADTQYF
NA	TRBV5-1	TRBJ2-7	NA	TGCGCCAGCAGCTTGGAAGGTCACTTACCACCCTACGAGCAGTACTTC	CASSLEGHLPPYEQYF
TRBD1	TRBV28	TRBJ1-2	NA	TGTGCCAGCAGCCCTGAGACAGGGCATCCTGGCTACACCTTC	CASSPETGHPGYTF
TRBD1	TRBV12-3/TRBV12-4	TRBJ2-7	NA	TGTGCCAGCAGTGGACAGGGGCGCAAATCCTACGAGCAGTACTTC	CASSGQGRKSYEQYF